The TCR beta chain described here comes from a study of blood T cell repertoires in COVID-19. On the study more broadly: PBMCs, B-cell-depleted T cells, or T cells provided the cDNA or gDNA that made up the material.

Assay used: immunoSEQ multiplex PCR; TCRdb lists only in-frame clones, some missing. The profile shows approximately 110,000 clones, about 85% of them singletons. The CDR3 covers 15 residues. The germline V gene encodes CDR1 MNHEY and CDR2 SVGEGT. V was trimmed by 5 bases and J by 7 bases, leaving 15 bases between them. The chain couples TRBV6-2 or TRBV6-3 to TRBJ1-6; D is perhaps TRBD1 (6 bases). What was sequenced was peripheral blood. This TCR derives from a human donor in a cohort sampled during active COVID-19. This chain's CDR3 is CASSPNRVNNSPLHF. The DNA for the CDR3 is TGTGCCAGCAGTCCGAACAGGGTGAACAATTCACCCCTCCACTTT.